One sample yielded the 3 T cell receptor beta chains listed below, sequenced in a study of shared clonotypes between healthy human individuals. Some clones are missing from TCRdb's copy, which holds only in-frame ones; the method was immunoSEQ multiplex PCR. The sample has about 1.1 million clones; around 78% are singletons. Sequenced material: memory CD4+ T cells from PBMCs. The subset denotes: CD45RA-negative fraction. The receptor set was obtained from a man between 18 and 29 years old in good health. Some clones in this sample may be carry-over from other donors' samples.

This chain connects TRBV5-1 to TRBJ1-1; a possible D gene is TRBD1 (6 bases). Germline values: CDR1 SGHRS, CDR2 YFSETQ. V was trimmed by 5 bases and J by 6 bases, leaving 11 bases between them. The CDR3 consists of 12 residues. DNA for the CDR3: TGCGCCAGCAGACAGGGTAGGGCTGAAGCTTTCTTT. Amino acid sequence: CASRQGRAEAFF.

This clone occurred a few times. The CDR3 sequence is CASRTSGTTGELFF. The CDR3 coding sequence is TGTGCCAGCAGAACTAGCGGAACCACCGGGGAGCTGTTTTTT. The V and J genes are TRBV2 and TRBJ2-2, with 8 bases aligning to TRBD2. V lost 6 bases, J lost 4 bases, and 4 bases stayed unmatched. CDR3 length: 14 residues. The V gene's germline CDR1 is SNHLY and CDR2 FYNNEI.

Of note for this clone: The same CDR3 also results from other DNA sequences found in this sample. The gene calls are TRBV20-1 and TRBJ2-3; D uncertain. This CDR3 spans 11 amino acids. V gave up 6 bases and J gave up 2 bases, with 6 bases separating them. From germline, CDR1 is DFQATT and CDR2 SNEGSKA (reference sequence). The CDR3 loop is CSATYTDTQYF. In DNA form, the CDR3 reads TGCAGTGCCACCTACACAGATACGCAGTATTTT.